Listed here are 26 T cell receptor beta chains from one sample, sequenced in a study. TCRdb reanalysed the RT-PCR reads using MiXCR and keeps one entry per CDR3 protein. This table has about 700,000 distinct CDR3 sequences, approximately 15% appearing once. Sequencing input: memory CD4+ T cells from blood. Every receptor here comes from a female donor in good health, serving as a healthy control.

This clonotype came up a few times. This chain joins TRBV5-1 and TRBJ1-5; D might be TRBD1 (5 bases). Germline CDR1 and CDR2: SGHRS and YFSETQ. The V end lost 4 bases, the J end lost 6 bases, and 14 bases lay between the germline ends. The CDR3 extends over 14 amino acids. The CDR3 sequence: CASSPGGIGQPQHF. In nucleotides, the CDR3 is TGCGCCAGCAGCCCGGGGGGGATAGGTCAGCCCCAGCATTTT.

CDR3: CASSPIRGSYTF. The CDR3 DNA reads as TGTGCCAGCAGTCCTATCAGGGGAAGCTACACCTTC. V and J are TRBV12-3 or TRBV12-4 and TRBJ1-2; D may be TRBD1 (6 bases). The CDR3 loop spans 12 amino acids. Trimming removed 5 bases at V and 9 bases at J, with 13 bases between.

V and J are TRBV20-1 and TRBJ2-3; D unresolved. Germline V lookup: CDR1 DFQATT, CDR2 SNEGSKA (reference sequence). Deletions cut 8 bases from V and 0 bases from J, with 27 bases between. There are 18 residues in the CDR3. The CDR3 nucleotides are TGCAGTACCTCCCCTTCCCTACGGCAGTCCCTTAGCACAGATACGCAGTATTTT. This sequence encodes CSTSPSLRQSLSTDTQYF.

The sample holds one count of this clonotype. The V gene is TRBV5-4, the J gene TRBJ1-1; D is uncertain. V lost 0 bases and J lost 4, with 16 bases in between. Germline lookup yields CDR1 SGHNT and CDR2 YYREEE (reference sequence). The CDR3 totals 16 residues. The CDR3 nucleotides are TGTGCCAGCAGCTTGGACTACGCCCTAGGAGGCACTGAAGCTTTCTTT. This translates into CASSLDYALGGTEAFF.

The table lists this clonotype with many counts. The rearrangement uses TRBV4-3 and TRBJ1-6, with D hard to call. The CDR3 loop spans 15 amino acids. CDR1 LGHNA and CDR2 YSLEER come from the germline V gene. V lost 5 bases and J lost 9, with 17 bases in between. CDR3 bases: TGCGCCAGCAGCTCCCACGGGGTTGACGGTTCACCCCTCCACTTT. Protein: CASSSHGVDGSPLHF.

This clonotype has a count of ten or more. J is TRBJ1-5 and V is TRBV6-2 or TRBV6-3; no definite D call. CDR3 length: 15 amino acids. Deletions cut 6 bases from V and 0 bases from J, with 12 bases between. The V gene's germline CDR1 is MNHEY and CDR2 SVGEGT. As DNA, the CDR3 is TGTGCCAGCAGCGGTGTTGGGGTTAGCAATCAGCCCCAGCATTTT. This translates into CASSGVGVSNQPQHF.

This clonotype has a handful of counts. The chain uses TRBV6-5 and TRBJ1-2, with TRBD1 identical over 10 bases. CDR1 MNHEY and CDR2 SVGAGI come from the germline V gene. The CDR3 spans 15 residues. J gave up 1 base and V 6 bases, and 5 bases lay outside the gene matches. CDR3 protein: CASSLRDRGNYGYTF. The DNA for the CDR3 is TGTGCCAGCAGCCTCCGGGACAGGGGTAACTATGGCTACACCTTC.

This clonotype has a handful of counts. The chain uses TRBV30 and TRBJ2-7, with 9 bases fitting TRBD2. Germline CDR1 reads GTSNPN; CDR2 reads SVGIG (reference sequence). V trimming: 1 base; J trimming: 2 bases; junction bases outside the gene matches: 6. The CDR3 contains 15 residues. The CDR3 DNA follows: TGTGCCTGGAGTGGATTAGCGGGAGCGGCCTACGAGCAGTACTTC. Its protein product is CAWSGLAGAAYEQYF.

The table lists this clonotype with many counts. The J gene is TRBJ2-7, the V gene TRBV7-6; D is unclear. The CDR3 runs 18 residues. Germline assignment: CDR1 SGHVS and CDR2 FNYEAQ. Trimming left V 4 bases short and J 4 bases short, with 26 bases between. The CDR3 spells CASSSPQSPREGCYEQYF. CDR3 bases: TGTGCCAGCAGCTCCCCCCAATCACCGAGAGAAGGGTGTTACGAGCAGTACTTC.

This clonotype was counted a few times. The chain recombines TRBV12-3 or TRBV12-4 with TRBJ1-1; tentatively, D is TRBD1 (6 bases). Trimming pared 5 bases from V and 1 base from J, leaving 14 bases between. The CDR3 loop spans 15 amino acids. The CDR3 sequence is CASSPRTAPNTEAFF. CDR3 in DNA: TGTGCCAGCAGTCCAAGGACAGCTCCGAACACTGAAGCTTTCTTT.

This chain joins TRBV4-2 and TRBJ1-2; the match to TRBD1 covers 10 bases. V shed 5 bases and J 6 bases; nucleotides not matched to a gene: 9. Germline V CDR1 and CDR2: LGHNA, YNFKEQ. The CDR3 covers 15 residues. This chain's CDR3 is CASSSRQGAWDGYTF. The CDR3 bases are TGTGCCAGCAGCTCTCGACAGGGGGCTTGGGATGGCTACACCTTC.

This chain joins TRBV9 and TRBJ2-3, with D possibly TRBD2 on 6 matching bases. The V end was cut by 1 base, the J end by 8 bases, with 8 bases between. The CDR3 contains 12 residues. Germline CDR1 SGDLS, CDR2 YYNGEE. This CDR3 is CASSVPAGTQYF. CDR3 coding DNA: TGTGCCAGCAGCGTACCAGCGGGTACGCAGTATTTT.

This clonotype was seen more than once but under ten times. CDR3 sequence: CASSLAGRGLGHGYTF. In nucleotides, the CDR3 is TGCGCCAGCAGCTTGGCCGGACGGGGGCTGGGGCATGGCTACACCTTC. The chain is built from TRBV5-1 and TRBJ1-2; possibly TRBD1 for D (6 bases). The germline V gene encodes CDR1 SGHRS and CDR2 YFSETQ. V was clipped by 0 bases and J by 6 bases, with 18 bases between them. The CDR3 contains 16 residues. Filled out from reference TRBV5-1 and TRBJ1-2, the complete variable domain reads KAGVTQTPRYLIKTRGQQVTLSCSPISGHRSVSWYQQTPGQGLQFLFEYFSETQRNKGNFPGRFSGRQFSNSRSEMNVSTLELGDSALYLCASSLAGRGLGHGYTFGSGTRLTVV.

This chain's CDR3 is CASSTPSGSADTQYF. CDR3 nucleotides: TGTGCCAGTAGTACCCCTAGCGGGAGCGCAGATACGCAGTATTTT. The chain links TRBV19 to TRBJ2-3; 10 bases align to TRBD2. The ends lost 4 bases at V and 4 bases at J; junction bases unmatched: 5. Germline CDR1 LNHDA, CDR2 SQIVND (reference sequence). This CDR3 has 15 residues. Full variable domain (missing parts from reference TRBV19 and TRBJ2-3): DGGITQSPKYLFRKEGQNVTLSCEQNLNHDAMYWYRQDPGQGLRLIYYSQIVNDFQKGDIAEGYSVSREKKESFPLTVTSAQKNPTAFYLCASSTPSGSADTQYFGPGTRLTVL.

This clonotype appeared a few times. V and J are TRBV12-3 or TRBV12-4 and TRBJ1-2, with D unclear. This CDR3 comprises 14 residues. With 4 bases removed from V and 4 bases from J, the gap between germline ends came to 13 bases. CDR3 bases: TGTGCCAGCAGTTCCGCCGGGTCTACCTATGGCTACACCTTC. As protein: CASSSAGSTYGYTF.

The chain recombines TRBV5-1 with TRBJ2-2; TRBD2 aligns across 10 bases. V gave up 3 bases and J gave up 0 bases; unmatched junction bases: 2. Germline values: CDR1 SGHRS, CDR2 YFSETQ. This CDR3 contains 16 residues. CDR3 nucleotide sequence: TGCGCCAGCAGCTGGAGCGGGAGGGCGAACACCGGGGAGCTGTTTTTT. Translation: CASSWSGRANTGELFF.

The chain joins TRBV5-5 to TRBJ2-7; no clear D gene. The CDR3 is 20 residues long. The V gene's germline CDR1 is SGHKS and CDR2 YYEKEE (reference sequence). Trimming pared 2 bases from V and 2 bases from J, leaving 29 bases between. CDR3 sequence reads: CASSFSRLAGRGGGTYEQYF. CDR3 nucleotides: TGTGCCAGCAGCTTCAGTCGTTTGGCCGGTCGAGGTGGCGGTACCTACGAGCAGTACTTC.

This clonotype occurred a few times. The rearrangement joins TRBV6-2 or TRBV6-3 to TRBJ1-3; D gene uncertain. V was trimmed by 4 bases and J by 0 bases, leaving 10 bases between them. The CDR3 is made up of 15 amino acids. The V gene's germline CDR1 is MNHEY and CDR2 SVGEGT. The CDR3 is CASSSAVLSGNTIYF. The CDR3, as DNA: TGTGCCAGCAGTTCGGCAGTACTCTCTGGAAACACCATATATTTT.

This clonotype has more than one count but fewer than ten. In DNA, the CDR3 is TGTGCCAGCAGCAGAGATGTCTATGAGCAGTTCTTC. It encodes CASSRDVYEQFF. The chain is built from TRBV12-3 or TRBV12-4 and TRBJ2-1; D call uncertain. The V gene lost 6 bases and the J gene lost 8 bases, with 11 bases spanning the gap. The CDR3 is made up of 12 amino acids.

On this clonotype itself: This may arise from a read error, as a much more abundant clone is one base away. This chain connects TRBV10-2 to TRBJ1-2; 9 bases fit TRBD1. Germline assignment: CDR1 WSHSY and CDR2 SAAADI. CDR3 length: 15 residues. The CDR3 DNA is TGCGTCAGCGGATGGACAGGGGCTGAAAGCTATGGCTACACCTTC. This gives the protein CVSGWTGAESYGYTF.

This clonotype has just a few counts. V usage is TRBV12-3 or TRBV12-4 and J usage is TRBJ1-1; TRBD1 matches at 9 bases. Trimming cost V 5 bases and J 5 bases; bases outside gene matches: 9. CDR3 length: 15 residues. The CDR3 protein is CASSPQQGARTEAFF. DNA of the CDR3: TGTGCCAGCAGTCCCCAACAGGGGGCGCGTACTGAAGCTTTCTTT.

A remark on this clonotype: A read error is possible here, since a much larger clone lies one base away. CDR3 sequence: CASSPRKADLHPEAFF. The CDR3 nucleotides read TGTGCCAGCAGTCCGAGGAAGGCCGATTTACACCCTGAAGCTTTCTTT. This rearrangement joins TRBV6-5 to TRBJ1-1; no firm D call. Germline CDR1 MNHEY, CDR2 SVGAGI. The CDR3 consists of 16 residues. V gave up 5 bases and J gave up 6 bases, with 22 bases separating them.

The rearrangement links TRBV12-3 or TRBV12-4 to TRBJ1-5; TRBD1 might be the D (6 bases). Between the trimmed V and J ends, which lost 6 bases and 3 bases, there was a span of 15 bases. This CDR3 region has 15 residues. CDR3 region: CASSPMGAPNQPQHF. CDR3 nucleotides: TGTGCCAGCAGCCCCATGGGGGCCCCCAATCAGCCCCAGCATTTT.

This clonotype came up many times. The gene calls are TRBV4-3 and TRBJ1-3; D remains unclear. The germline CDR1 and CDR2 sequences are LGHNA and YSLEER. With 3 bases removed from V and 0 bases from J, the gap between germline ends came to 9 bases. The CDR3 extends over 15 amino acids. The CDR3 bases are TGCGCCAGCAGCCAGTCCCCGAGCTCTGGAAACACCATATATTTT. It translates to CASSQSPSSGNTIYF.

The chain recombines TRBV12-3 or TRBV12-4 with TRBJ1-2, with 8 bases fitting TRBD1. Unmatched junction bases numbered 24, after V lost 7 bases and J lost 2 bases. The CDR3 consists of 20 residues. CDR3 loop: CASNKQRQGLRVGKNYGYTF. The CDR3 DNA is TGTGCCAGCAACAAGCAGCGACAGGGGTTGAGAGTGGGGAAAAACTATGGCTACACCTTC.

This clonotype appeared a few times. The genes are TRBV5-1 and TRBJ2-5, with D unresolved. Germline V gene sequence: CDR1 SGHRS, CDR2 YFSETQ. Trimming took off 5 bases at V and 2 bases at J, with 13 bases between the two ends. This CDR3 contains 14 residues. The CDR3 bases are TGCGCCAGCAGTCACATAGGGCAACAAGAGACCCAGTACTTC. Amino acids: CASSHIGQQETQYF. Variable domain in full (rest from reference TRBV5-1 and TRBJ2-5): KAGVTQTPRYLIKTRGQQVTLSCSPISGHRSVSWYQQTPGQGLQFLFEYFSETQRNKGNFPGRFSGRQFSNSRSEMNVSTLELGDSALYLCASSHIGQQETQYFGPGTRLLVL.